The rows below give T cell receptor beta chains drawn from one sample of a study of beta chain features in type 1 diabetes. TCRdb's table, derived via immunoSEQ multiplex PCR, lists solely in-frame clones and lacks some. The repertoire has 900,000 or so clones, roughly 16% of them found once; the top ten carry around 0.02%. The sequencing sample was made of naive CD4+ T cells from blood. All receptors come from a woman under 30 in good health. The CDR3 runs from the conserved cysteine through the conserved F or W. A D gene is named only where the DNA matches it firmly. Clone sizes are given selectively: once, few, many, or a class where the clone is expanded.

few	TRBD1	15	TRBV19	TRBJ2-7	TGTGCCAGTAGTATAAAACAGGGGACAACCTACGAGCAGTACTTC	CASSIKQGTTYEQYF
few	TRBD1	15	TRBV2	TRBJ2-3	TGTGCCAGCAGCGACCGGGACAGAGTTATGGATACGCAGTATTTT	CASSDRDRVMDTQYF
few	TRBD2	15	TRBV4-2	TRBJ2-5	TGTGCCAGCAGCCGTCAAGCGGGGAACCAAGAGACCCAGTACTTC	CASSRQAGNQETQYF
-	TRBD2	16	TRBV9	TRBJ2-5	TGTGCCAGCAGCGTAATAGGACTAGCGGGAGTTGAGACCCAGTACTTC	CASSVIGLAGVETQYF
-	TRBD2	17	TRBV4-2	TRBJ2-7	TGTGCCAGCAGCCAAGTCTCTCAGCGGGGAACTCTTTACGAGCAGTACTTC	CASSQVSQRGTLYEQYF
-	-	9	TRBV19	TRBJ2-7	TGTGCCGAGAGGTACGAGCAGTACTTC	CAERYEQYF
-	-	11	TRBV7-9	TRBJ1-2	TGTGCCAGGGAGATTGACTATGGCTACACCTTC	CAREIDYGYTF
-	-	14	TRBV15	TRBJ2-3	TGTGCCACCAGCAGACGGCGGGGTGTTGATACGCAGTATTTT	CATSRRRGVDTQYF
few	TRBD1	13	TRBV9	TRBJ1-2	TGTGCCAGCAGCGTTGGGACAGAGGATGGCTACACCTTC	CASSVGTEDGYTF
-	-	16	TRBV9	TRBJ2-3	TGTGCCAGCAGCGTCACCACTAGTCCCAACACAGATACGCAGTATTTT	CASSVTTSPNTDTQYF
-	TRBD2	17	TRBV18	TRBJ2-3	TGTGCCAGCTCACCATACTTAGCGGGAGGCCCCACAGATACGCAGTATTTT	CASSPYLAGGPTDTQYF
-	-	15	TRBV7-9	TRBJ1-4	TGTGCCAGCAGCCCCGGGACACGGGGGCTCGAAAAACTGTTTTTT	CASSPGTRGLEKLFF
-	TRBD2	17	TRBV19	TRBJ2-5	TGTGCCAGTAGTGGCAGGGCTAGCGGGAGGGCCTGGGAGACCCAGTACTTC	CASSGRASGRAWETQYF
few	-	16	TRBV27	TRBJ2-5	TGTGCCAGCAGTCCCAGCTTACCTAGCAAGAAAGAGACCCAGTACTTC	CASSPSLPSKKETQYF
few	TRBD2	15	TRBV29-1	TRBJ2-7	TGCAGCGTGCAATCCCTGGGACTAGGGTCCTACGAGCAGTACTTC	CSVQSLGLGSYEQYF